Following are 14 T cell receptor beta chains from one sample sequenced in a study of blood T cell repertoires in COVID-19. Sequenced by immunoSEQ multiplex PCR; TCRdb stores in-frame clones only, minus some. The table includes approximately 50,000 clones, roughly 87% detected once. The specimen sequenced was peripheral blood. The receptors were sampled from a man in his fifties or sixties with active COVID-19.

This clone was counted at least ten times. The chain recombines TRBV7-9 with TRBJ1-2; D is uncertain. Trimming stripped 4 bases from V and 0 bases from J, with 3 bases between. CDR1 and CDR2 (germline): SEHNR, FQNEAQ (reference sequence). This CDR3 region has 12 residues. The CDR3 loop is CASSSSNYGYTF. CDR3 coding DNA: TGTGCCAGCAGCTCTTCTAACTATGGCTACACCTTC. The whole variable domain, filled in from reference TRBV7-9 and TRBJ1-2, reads DTGVSQNPRHKITKRGQNVTFRCDPISEHNRLYWYRQTLGQGPEFLTYFQNEAQLEKSRLLSDRFSAERPKGSFSTLEIQRTEQGDSAMYLCASSSSNYGYTFGSGTRLTVV.

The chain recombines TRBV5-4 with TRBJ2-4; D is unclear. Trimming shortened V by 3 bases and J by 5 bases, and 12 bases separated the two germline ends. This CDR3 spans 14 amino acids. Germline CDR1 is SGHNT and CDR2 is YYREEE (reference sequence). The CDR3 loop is CASSSRQAENIQYF. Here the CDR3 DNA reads TGTGCCAGCAGCTCGCGCCAGGCCGAAAACATTCAGTACTTC.

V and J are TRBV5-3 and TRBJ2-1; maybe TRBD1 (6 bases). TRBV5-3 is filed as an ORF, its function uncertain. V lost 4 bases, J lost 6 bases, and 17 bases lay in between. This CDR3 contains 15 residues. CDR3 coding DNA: TGTGCCAGAAGCCCGGGACAACTCGGCGGCAATGAGCAGTTCTTC. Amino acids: CARSPGQLGGNEQFF.

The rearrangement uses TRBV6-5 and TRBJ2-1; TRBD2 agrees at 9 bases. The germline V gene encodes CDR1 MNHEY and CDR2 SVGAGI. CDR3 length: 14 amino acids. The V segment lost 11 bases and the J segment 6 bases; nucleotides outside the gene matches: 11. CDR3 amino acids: CAVSGSPRGNEQFF. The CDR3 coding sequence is TGTGCCGTTAGCGGGAGTCCTCGGGGCAATGAGCAGTTCTTC.

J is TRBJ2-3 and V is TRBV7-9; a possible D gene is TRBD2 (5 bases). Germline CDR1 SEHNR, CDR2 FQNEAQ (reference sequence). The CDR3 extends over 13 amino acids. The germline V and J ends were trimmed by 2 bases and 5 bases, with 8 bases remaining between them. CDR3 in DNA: TGTGCCAGCAGCTTACTAGCTGGAGATACGCAGTATTTT. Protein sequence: CASSLLAGDTQYF. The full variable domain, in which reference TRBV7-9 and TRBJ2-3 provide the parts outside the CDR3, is DTGVSQNPRHKITKRGQNVTFRCDPISEHNRLYWYRQTLGQGPEFLTYFQNEAQLEKSRLLSDRFSAERPKGSFSTLEIQRTEQGDSAMYLCASSLLAGDTQYFGPGTRLTVL.

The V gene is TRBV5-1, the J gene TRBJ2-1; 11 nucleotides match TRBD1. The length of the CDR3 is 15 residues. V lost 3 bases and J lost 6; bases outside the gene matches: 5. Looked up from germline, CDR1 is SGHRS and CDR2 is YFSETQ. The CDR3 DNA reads TGCGCCAGCAGCTCAGCGGGACAGGGGGTCAATGAGCAGTTCTTC. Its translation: CASSSAGQGVNEQFF.

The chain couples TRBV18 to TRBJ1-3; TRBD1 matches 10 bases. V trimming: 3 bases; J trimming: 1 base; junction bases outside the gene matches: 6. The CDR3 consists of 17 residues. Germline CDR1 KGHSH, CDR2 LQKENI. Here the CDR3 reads CASSPVRQGASGNTIYF. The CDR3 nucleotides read TGTGCCAGCTCACCGGTGAGACAGGGGGCTTCTGGAAACACCATATATTTT.

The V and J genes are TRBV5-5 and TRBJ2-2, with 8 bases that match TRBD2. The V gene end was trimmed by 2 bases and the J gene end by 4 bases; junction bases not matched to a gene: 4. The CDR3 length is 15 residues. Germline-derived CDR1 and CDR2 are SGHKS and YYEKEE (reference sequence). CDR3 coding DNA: TGTGCCAGCAGCTTTGGTAGCGGGATCACCGGGGAGCTGTTTTTT. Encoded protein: CASSFGSGITGELFF.

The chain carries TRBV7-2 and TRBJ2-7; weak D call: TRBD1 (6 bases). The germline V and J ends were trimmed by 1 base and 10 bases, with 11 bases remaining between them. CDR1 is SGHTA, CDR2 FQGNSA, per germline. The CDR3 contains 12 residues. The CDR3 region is CASSLGTDSQYF. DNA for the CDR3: TGTGCCAGCAGCTTAGGAACGGACAGTCAGTACTTC.

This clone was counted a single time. CDR3 DNA sequence: TGTGCCAGCAGCTTTGGCAGGGGTGTTCAGCCCCAGCATTTT. Translated: CASSFGRGVQPQHF. The J gene is TRBJ1-5, the V gene TRBV7-8; possibly TRBD1 for D (6 bases). CDR1 SGHVS and CDR2 FQNEAQ come from the germline V gene. The CDR3 spans 14 residues. The V end lost 3 bases, the J end lost 6 bases, and 12 bases lay between the germline ends.

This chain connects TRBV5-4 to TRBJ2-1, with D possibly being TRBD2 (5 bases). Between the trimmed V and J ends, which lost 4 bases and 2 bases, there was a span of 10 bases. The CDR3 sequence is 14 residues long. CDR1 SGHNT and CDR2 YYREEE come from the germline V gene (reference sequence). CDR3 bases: TGTGCCAGCAGCAAGCCGGGAACCTACAATGAGCAGTTCTTC. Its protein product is CASSKPGTYNEQFF. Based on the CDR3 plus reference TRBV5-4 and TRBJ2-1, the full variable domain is ETGVTQSPTHLIKTRGQQVTLRCSSQSGHNTVSWYQQALGQGPQFIFQYYREEENGRGNFPPRFSGLQFPNYSSELNVNALELDDSALYLCASSKPGTYNEQFFGPGTRLTVL.

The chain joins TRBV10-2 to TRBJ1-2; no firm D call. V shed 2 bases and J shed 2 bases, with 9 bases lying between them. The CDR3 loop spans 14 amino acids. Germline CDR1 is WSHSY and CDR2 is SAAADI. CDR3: CASSEPGLNYGYTF. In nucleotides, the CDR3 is TGCGCCAGCAGTGAGCCAGGACTGAACTATGGCTACACCTTC.

The chain's CDR3 is CASSSQGTEAFF. Here the CDR3 DNA reads TGTGCCAGCAGCTCCCAGGGCACTGAAGCTTTCTTT. The genes are TRBV13 and TRBJ1-1, with D perhaps TRBD1 (5 bases). The CDR3 loop spans 12 amino acids. Germline V CDR1 and CDR2: PRHDT, FYEKMQ (reference sequence). The V end was cut by 4 bases, the J end by 4 bases, with 7 bases between.

In DNA form, the CDR3 reads TGTGCCAGCAGCTTGTACAGGGGTGGGTCAGATACGCAGTATTTT. The encoded protein is CASSLYRGGSDTQYF. The V gene is TRBV7-6, the J gene TRBJ2-3, with 7 bases matching TRBD1. This CDR3 has 15 residues. Per the germline V gene, CDR1 is SGHVS and CDR2 is FNYEAQ. V shed 3 bases and J 4 bases; nucleotides not matched to a gene: 7.